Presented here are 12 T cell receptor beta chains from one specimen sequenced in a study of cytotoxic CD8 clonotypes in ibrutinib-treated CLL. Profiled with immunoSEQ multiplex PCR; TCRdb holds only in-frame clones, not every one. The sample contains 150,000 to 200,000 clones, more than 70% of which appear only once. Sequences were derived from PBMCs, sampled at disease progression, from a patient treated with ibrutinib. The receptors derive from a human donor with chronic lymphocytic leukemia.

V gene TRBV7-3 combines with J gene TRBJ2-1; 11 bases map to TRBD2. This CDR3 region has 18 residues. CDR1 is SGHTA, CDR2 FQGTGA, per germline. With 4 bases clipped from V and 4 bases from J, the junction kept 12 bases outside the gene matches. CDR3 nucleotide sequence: TGTGCCAGCAGCTGGAAAGGCGGGACTAGCGGAACTTACAATGAGCAGTTCTTC. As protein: CASSWKGGTSGTYNEQFF.

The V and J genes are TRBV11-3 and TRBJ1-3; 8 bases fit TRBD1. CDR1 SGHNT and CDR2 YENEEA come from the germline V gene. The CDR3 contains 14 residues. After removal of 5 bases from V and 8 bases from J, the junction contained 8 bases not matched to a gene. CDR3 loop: CASSPGQGADTIYF. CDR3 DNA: TGTGCCAGCAGCCCCGGTCAGGGGGCAGACACCATATATTTT. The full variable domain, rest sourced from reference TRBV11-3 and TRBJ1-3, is EAGVVQSPRYKIIEKKQPVAFWCNPISGHNTLYWYLQNLGQGPELLIRYENEEAVDDSQLPKDRFSAERLKGVDSTLKIQPAELGDSAVYLCASSPGQGADTIYFGEGSWLTVV.

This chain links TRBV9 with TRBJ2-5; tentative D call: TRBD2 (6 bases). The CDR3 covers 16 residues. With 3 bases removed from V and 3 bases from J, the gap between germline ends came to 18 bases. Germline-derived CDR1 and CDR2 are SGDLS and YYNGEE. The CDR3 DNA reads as TGTGCCAGCAGCGAGGGACTGGGGAAGAATAAAGAGACCCAGTACTTC. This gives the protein CASSEGLGKNKETQYF.

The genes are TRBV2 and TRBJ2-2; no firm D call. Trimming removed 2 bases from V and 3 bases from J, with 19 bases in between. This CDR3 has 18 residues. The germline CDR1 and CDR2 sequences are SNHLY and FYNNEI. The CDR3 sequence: CASSENFVANTYTGELFF. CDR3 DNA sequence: TGTGCCAGCAGTGAAAATTTTGTGGCCAATACCTACACCGGGGAGCTGTTTTTT.

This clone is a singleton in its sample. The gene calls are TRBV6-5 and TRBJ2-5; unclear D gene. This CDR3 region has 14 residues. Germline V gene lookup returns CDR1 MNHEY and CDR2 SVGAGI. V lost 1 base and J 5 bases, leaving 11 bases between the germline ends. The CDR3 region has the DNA TGTGCCAGCAGTTACTTTGGGTCCGAGGAGACCCAGTACTTC. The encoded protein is CASSYFGSEETQYF.

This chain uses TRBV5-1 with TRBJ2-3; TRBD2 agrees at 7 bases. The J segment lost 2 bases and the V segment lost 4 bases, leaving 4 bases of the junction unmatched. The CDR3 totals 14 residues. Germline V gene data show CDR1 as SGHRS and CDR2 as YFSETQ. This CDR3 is CASSPRGDTDTQYF. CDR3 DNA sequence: TGCGCCAGCAGCCCTCGGGGGGACACAGATACGCAGTATTTT.

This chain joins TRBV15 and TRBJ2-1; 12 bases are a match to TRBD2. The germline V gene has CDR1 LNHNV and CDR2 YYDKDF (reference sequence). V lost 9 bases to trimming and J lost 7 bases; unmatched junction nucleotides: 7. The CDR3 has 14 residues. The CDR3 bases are TGTGCCACTAGACTAGCGGGAGTTGGGAATGAGCAGTTCTTC. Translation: CATRLAGVGNEQFF.

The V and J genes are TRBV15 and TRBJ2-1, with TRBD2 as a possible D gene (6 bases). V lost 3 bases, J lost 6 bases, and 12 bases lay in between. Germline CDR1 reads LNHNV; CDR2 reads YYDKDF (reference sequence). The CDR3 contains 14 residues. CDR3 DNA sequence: TGTGCCACCAGCAGCCGGGACTCCATCAATGAGCAGTTCTTC. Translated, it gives CATSSRDSINEQFF.

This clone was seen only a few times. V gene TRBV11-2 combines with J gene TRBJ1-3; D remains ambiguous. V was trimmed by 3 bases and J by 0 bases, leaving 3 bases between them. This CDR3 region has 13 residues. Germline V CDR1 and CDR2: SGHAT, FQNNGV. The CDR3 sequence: CASSLDSGNTIYF. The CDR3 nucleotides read TGTGCCAGCAGCTTGGACTCTGGAAACACCATATATTTT.

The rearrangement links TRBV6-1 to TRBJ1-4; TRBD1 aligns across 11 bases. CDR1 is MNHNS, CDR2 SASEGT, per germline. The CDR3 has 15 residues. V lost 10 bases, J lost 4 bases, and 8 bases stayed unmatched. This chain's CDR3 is CATEDRGLSNEKLFF. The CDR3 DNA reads TGTGCCACCGAGGACAGGGGGCTTAGTAATGAAAAACTGTTTTTT.

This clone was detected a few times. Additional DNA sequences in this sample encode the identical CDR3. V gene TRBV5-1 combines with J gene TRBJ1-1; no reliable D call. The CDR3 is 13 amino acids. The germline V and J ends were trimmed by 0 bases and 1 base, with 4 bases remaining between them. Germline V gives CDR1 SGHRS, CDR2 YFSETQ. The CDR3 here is CASSLGRNTEAFF. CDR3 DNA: TGCGCCAGCAGCTTGGGCAGGAACACTGAAGCTTTCTTT.

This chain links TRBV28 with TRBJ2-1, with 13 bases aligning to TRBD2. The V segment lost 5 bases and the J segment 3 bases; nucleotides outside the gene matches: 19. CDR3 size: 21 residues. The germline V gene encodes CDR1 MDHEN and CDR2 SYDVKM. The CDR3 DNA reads TGTGCCAGCAGTCCCCTACTTACTAGCGGGAGGGCGTCCGCCCTCTACAATGAGCAGTTCTTC. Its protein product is CASSPLLTSGRASALYNEQFF.